The 11 T cell receptor beta chains below were found in one sample sequenced in a study of low-dose radiotherapy and immunotherapy resistance in tumors. Time point of the sample: after trial treatment. The treatment here: LDRT plus nivolumab, ipilimumab, low-dose cyclophosphamide and aspirin (RACIN trial). Primers used for first-strand cDNA, a TRAV- and TRBV-specific set, covered both alpha and beta chains. TCRs underwent about 20 PCR cycles of amplification with a constant-region primer and V-primer adapter. TCRdb processed the reads anew with MiXCR; each CDR3 protein has one entry. The sample yields about 84,000 distinct CDR3 sequences, under 20% seen once. The sample was PBMCs, taken after low-dose radiotherapy plus immunotherapy. The receptor set was obtained from a male donor with prostate cancer.

This clonotype has at least ten counts. This chain uses TRBV28 with TRBJ2-1; TRBD2 matches at 9 bases. This CDR3 has 14 residues. V lost 6 bases and J lost 9; bases outside the gene matches: 9. CDR1 MDHEN and CDR2 SYDVKM come from the germline V gene. The CDR3 DNA is TGTGCCAGCAGCAACGGCCTAGCGGGATCTGAGCAGTTCTTC. Amino acids: CASSNGLAGSEQFF.

Ten or more counts support this clonotype. The chain couples TRBV30 to TRBJ1-1; D remains unclear. This CDR3 is built from 13 residues. Trimming pared 3 bases from V and 1 base from J, leaving 9 bases between. Germline CDR1 is GTSNPN and CDR2 is SVGIG (reference sequence). CDR3 sequence: CAWSPQENTEAFF. The CDR3 DNA is TGTGCCTGGAGCCCGCAGGAGAACACTGAAGCTTTCTTT.

There are many counts of this clonotype. The rearrangement joins TRBV7-9 to TRBJ2-5, with TRBD1 matching 12 bases. V lost 3 bases and J lost 2; bases outside the gene matches: 4. The V gene's germline CDR1 is SEHNR and CDR2 FQNEAQ (reference sequence). This CDR3 has 16 amino acids. The CDR3 DNA is TGTGCCAGCAGCTTGGGGGACAGGGGGCCACAAGAGACCCAGTACTTC. This sequence encodes CASSLGDRGPQETQYF.

The V and J genes are TRBV28 and TRBJ2-5, with TRBD2 identical over 9 bases. V trimming: 6 bases; J trimming: 2 bases; junction bases outside the gene matches: 19. Per the germline V gene, CDR1 is MDHEN and CDR2 is SYDVKM. CDR3 length: 19 residues. The CDR3 region has the DNA TGTGCCAGCAGCCACGGGCACGCTAGCGGGATTGAAGTTCAAGAGACCCAGTACTTC. Translating it yields CASSHGHASGIEVQETQYF.

This clonotype was seen many times. CDR3 residues: CASSLAGMNTGELFF. The CDR3 coding sequence is TGTGCCAGCAGCTTAGCGGGGATGAACACCGGGGAGCTGTTTTTT. The V call is TRBV7-2, the J call TRBJ2-2; D gene unclear. CDR1 and CDR2 from the germline V gene are SGHTA and FQGNSA. The CDR3 has 15 residues. Trimming took 0 bases from V and 1 from J, leaving 6 bases between them.

This clonotype was seen at least ten times. The CDR3 coding sequence is TGTGCCAGCAGTTACTCGAGTTCGGGGGCTGGACCCAATGAGCAGTTCTTC. This gives the protein CASSYSSSGAGPNEQFF. The chain couples TRBV6-6 to TRBJ2-1, with D perhaps being TRBD1 or TRBD2 (6 bases each). This CDR3 spans 17 amino acids. Germline values: CDR1 MNHNY, CDR2 SVGAGI (reference sequence). Trimming left V 0 bases short and J 6 bases short, with 18 bases between.

V usage is TRBV6-2 or TRBV6-3 and J usage is TRBJ1-2; no clear D. Germline CDR1 reads MNHEY; CDR2 reads SVGEGT. The CDR3 is 13 residues long. V was shortened by 6 bases and J by 1 base, with 9 bases between the two germline ends. CDR3 in amino acids: CASRERVNYGYTF. CDR3 coding DNA: TGTGCCAGCAGAGAACGGGTTAACTATGGCTACACCTTC.

This clonotype was seen ten or more times. The J gene is TRBJ2-6, the V gene TRBV6-2 or TRBV6-3, with D possibly matching TRBD1 (6 bases). The V end lost 7 bases, the J end lost 0 bases, and 16 bases lay between the germline ends. CDR1 MNHEY and CDR2 SVGEGT come from the germline V gene. CDR3 length: 17 residues. CDR3 region: CASKGDIASSGANVLTF. DNA for the CDR3: TGTGCCAGCAAGGGGGACATCGCCAGCTCTGGGGCCAACGTCCTGACTTTC.

Many counts were recorded for this clonotype. The chain links TRBV19 to TRBJ1-2, with TRBD1 as a possible D gene (5 bases). Germline loops: CDR1 LNHDA, CDR2 SQIVND (reference sequence). Trimming removed 2 bases from V and 4 bases from J, with 8 bases in between. This CDR3 spans 13 amino acids. The CDR3 coding sequence is TGTGCCAGTAGTATATCCAGGGCCTATGGCTACACCTTC. Its translation: CASSISRAYGYTF.

The V and J genes are TRBV19 and TRBJ1-5, with D tentatively TRBD1 (6 bases). Per the germline V gene, CDR1 is LNHDA and CDR2 is SQIVND (reference sequence). V lost 5 bases, J lost 6 bases, and 20 bases lay in between. This CDR3 is built from 16 residues. DNA for the CDR3: TGTGCCAGTAGTGCGGCACAGGGAGGAATGGGTCAGCCCCAGCATTTT. It is translated as CASSAAQGGMGQPQHF.

The chain has TRBV10-3 and TRBJ2-5; TRBD1 matches at 7 bases. The germline CDR1 and CDR2 sequences are ENHRY and SYGVKD. Trimming took 4 bases from V and 5 from J; bases not matched to a gene: 10. This CDR3 region has 15 residues. The CDR3 sequence is CAISATGTDQETQYF. In DNA, the CDR3 is TGTGCCATCAGTGCCACCGGGACAGATCAGGAGACCCAGTACTTC.